The 24 T cell receptor beta chains below all came from one sample that was sequenced in a study of tumor-infiltrating lymphocytes in primary liver carcinoma. Researchers drew blood RNA from unsorted whole blood and extracted germline DNA as well. TCR beta cDNA was reverse-transcribed from approximately 0.45 ug of total RNA. The reaction used a constant-region primer and ProtoScript II reverse transcriptase. Nested multiplex PCR, run for three rounds with slightly modified ARM-PCR, yielded TCR beta libraries. Forward primers for TRBV1-TRBV30 and a C-beta reverse primer served the first two PCR rounds, at roughly 10 cycles each. TCRdb processed the multiplex PCR reads anew with MiXCR; each CDR3 protein has one entry. Here the sample spans around 170,000 distinct CDR3 sequences, about 55% being singletons. Input material: peripheral blood. All receptors come from a man aged 35 to 55 with primary liver carcinoma and hepatitis B virus infection.

V and J are TRBV6-6 and TRBJ2-5; no firm D call. Per the germline V gene, CDR1 is MNHNY and CDR2 is SVGAGI (reference sequence). V lost 2 bases and J 4 bases, leaving 5 bases between the germline ends. The CDR3 extends over 12 amino acids. The CDR3 reads CASSYPGETQYF. In DNA, the CDR3 is TGTGCCAGCAGTTACCCGGGAGAGACCCAGTACTTC.

Only a few counts were recorded for this clonotype. The rearrangement joins TRBV14 to TRBJ2-1; 7 bases fit TRBD2. The germline V gene encodes CDR1 SGHDN and CDR2 FVKESK. This CDR3 spans 17 amino acids. After removal of 3 bases from V and 5 bases from J, the junction contained 13 bases not matched to a gene. The chain's CDR3 is CASSQIIGGSVNNEQFF. CDR3 DNA: TGTGCCAGCAGCCAGATTATAGGCGGGAGTGTTAACAATGAGCAGTTCTTC.

A note on this clonotype: A read error may be the cause here, since a much bigger clone is one base away. This rearrangement joins TRBV6-7 to TRBJ2-7; D possibly corresponds to TRBD1 (5 bases). TRBV6-7 is treated as an ORF (open reading frame) with a function not yet certain. V was shortened by 6 bases and J by 4 bases, with 19 bases between the two germline ends. CDR3 length equals 15 residues. This CDR3 is CASSRDSEEPYEQYF. Written as DNA, the CDR3 is TGTGCCAGCAGCCGAGACAGCGAAGAACCTTACGAGCAGTACTTC.

V usage is TRBV12-3 or TRBV12-4 and J usage is TRBJ2-3, with 7 nucleotides matching TRBD2. The CDR3 spans 14 residues. J lost 1 base, V lost 3 bases, and 1 base had no gene match. The CDR3 loop is CASSFREGTDTQYF. CDR3 coding DNA: TGTGCCAGCAGTTTTCGGGAGGGCACAGATACGCAGTATTTT.

On this clonotype: One end of the junction fails to match germline, which may point to a read error. The chain recombines TRBV7-9 with TRBJ2-3; D gene unclear. CDR1 and CDR2 (germline): SEHNR, FQNEAQ (reference sequence). The CDR3 has 13 residues. The CDR3 bases are TGTGCCAGCAGCTTAGGGGCCACAGATACGGAGTATTTT. It yields the protein CASSLGATDTEYF.

Concerning this clonotype itself: It may be a read error: a sequence one base away is much more abundant. This rearrangement joins TRBV29-1 to TRBJ1-5; 9 bases fit TRBD1. J lost 2 bases, V lost 7 bases, and 3 bases had no gene match. The CDR3 loop spans 13 amino acids. CDR1 and CDR2 (germline): SQVTM, ANQGSEA. The CDR3 sequence: CSAQGAGNQPQHF. CDR3 nucleotide sequence: TGCAGCGCACAGGGGGCAGGCAATCAGCCCCAGCATTTT.

In regard to this clonotype: Germline is not matched at one junction end, which may reflect a read error. V is TRBV11-2 and J is TRBJ2-3; the D call may be TRBD1 or TRBD2 (6 bases each). The CDR3 extends over 15 amino acids. Germline CDR1 is SGHAT and CDR2 is FQNNGV. The CDR3 DNA is TGTGCCAGCAGTTCCTCCGGGGGCGGCACAGATACGCGGTATTTT. It yields the protein CASSSSGGGTDTRYF.

V is TRBV12-3 or TRBV12-4 and J is TRBJ2-1, with TRBD2 identical over 9 bases. This CDR3 has 14 amino acids. J was trimmed by 8 bases and V by 6 bases; bases with no gene match: 8. Here the CDR3 DNA reads TGTGCCAGCAGCTCCGGACTAGCGTCCGATGAGCAGTTCTTC. Translation gives CASSSGLASDEQFF.

The chain employs TRBV5-1 and TRBJ2-2; 7 nucleotides match TRBD1. The CDR3 consists of 14 residues. Trimming took 4 bases from V and 4 from J; bases not matched to a gene: 4. Germline V CDR1 and CDR2: SGHRS, YFSETQ. The CDR3 spells CASSKQGTTGELFF. The CDR3, as DNA: TGCGCCAGCAGCAAACAGGGGACCACCGGGGAGCTGTTTTTT.

This clonotype has a single count. Sequence at one end of the junction differs from germline and may be a read error. The chain carries TRBV12-3 or TRBV12-4 and TRBJ1-2; 11 nucleotides agree with TRBD1. The CDR3 has 16 residues. The CDR3 protein is CTSSPTGTGGHYGYTF. CDR3 nucleotide sequence: TGTACCAGCAGTCCGACCGGGACAGGGGGACACTATGGCTACACCTTC.

In its sample, this clonotype was seen a few times. This chain links TRBV12-3 or TRBV12-4 with TRBJ1-5; D not certain. The CDR3 has 13 residues. Trimming removed 0 bases from V and 11 bases from J, with 11 bases in between. The CDR3 reads CASSLAVGIAQHF. Written as DNA, the CDR3 is TGTGCCAGCAGTTTAGCGGTAGGGATAGCCCAGCATTTT.

On this clonotype itself: Because it lacks the conserved phenylalanine or tryptophan at the end, this CDR3 is likely a read error. The rearrangement uses TRBV5-5 and TRBJ1-1; D call uncertain. Germline V gives CDR1 SGHKS, CDR2 YYEKEE (reference sequence). The CDR3 contains 13 residues. Between the trimmed V and J ends, which lost 3 bases and 4 bases, there was a span of 10 bases. This CDR3 reads CASSSLSGTEAFL. The CDR3 DNA is TGTGCCAGCAGCTCCCTCAGCGGCACTGAAGCTTTCTTA.

As regards this clonotype: The junction does not match germline at one end; this may be a read error. V is TRBV11-2 and J is TRBJ2-3; D may be TRBD1 (5 bases). The closer fit of TRBJ1-5 to the DNA end suggests the J call may be wrong. Per the germline V gene, CDR1 is SGHAT and CDR2 is FQNNGV. CDR3 length: 13 amino acids. DNA of the CDR3: TGTGCCAACAGCTTAGGGGTGGGAGATACGCAGCATTTT. Its translation is CANSLGVGDTQHF.

The V call is TRBV28, the J call TRBJ2-1; weak D call: TRBD1 (6 bases). In germline, CDR1 is MDHEN, CDR2 SYDVKM. The CDR3 runs to 15 residues. Trimming pared 1 base from V and 2 bases from J, leaving 9 bases between. DNA of the CDR3: TGTGCCAGCAGTTTATACAGGGCCCCCTACAATGAGCAGTTCTTC. It translates to CASSLYRAPYNEQFF.

This clonotype was observed a handful of times. The chain couples TRBV12-3 or TRBV12-4 to TRBJ2-7; 8 bases align to TRBD2. V was pared by 5 bases and J by 1 base, with 7 bases of the junction left unmatched. This CDR3 has 15 residues. CDR3 loop: CASSPGVAGSYEQYF. In DNA, the CDR3 is TGTGCCAGCAGTCCCGGGGTAGCGGGGTCCTACGAGCAGTACTTC.

This clonotype showed up just a few times. CDR3 coding DNA: TGCGCCAGCAGCCAAGCGGGGATAACTAATGAAAAACTGTTTTTT. This codes for CASSQAGITNEKLFF. The chain joins TRBV4-1 to TRBJ1-4, with D unresolved. Looked up from germline, CDR1 is MGHRA and CDR2 is YSYEKL. The CDR3 totals 15 residues. V lost 1 base and J 1 base, leaving 7 bases between the germline ends.

Comment on this clonotype: A much larger clone sits a single nucleotide away, making a read error possible. This chain links TRBV29-1 with TRBJ2-3; 9 bases are shared with TRBD1. Germline V gives CDR1 SQVTM, CDR2 ANQGSEA. V shed 7 bases and J 5 bases; nucleotides not matched to a gene: 4. The CDR3 runs to 12 residues. The chain's CDR3 is CSAGQGQDTQYF. CDR3 DNA: TGCAGCGCTGGACAGGGGCAAGATACGCAGTATTTT.

The chain couples TRBV30 to TRBJ2-3; weak D call: TRBD1 (5 bases). This CDR3 has 16 residues. V was clipped by 4 bases and J by 0 bases, with 17 bases between them. Germline-derived CDR1 and CDR2 are GTSNPN and SVGIG (reference sequence). CDR3 coding DNA: TGTGCCTGGAACCGAAGGAAGGGGATAAGCACAGATACGCAGTATTTT. It is translated as CAWNRRKGISTDTQYF.

This chain connects TRBV28 to TRBJ2-5; D gene ambiguous. Germline lookup yields CDR1 MDHEN and CDR2 SYDVKM. The CDR3 spans 12 residues. V was clipped by 7 bases and J by 4 bases, with 10 bases between them. CDR3 bases: TGTGCCAGCACCAAGCCTCCAGAGACCCAGTACTTC. As protein: CASTKPPETQYF.

The CDR3 coding sequence is TGCGCCAGCAGCCAAGAAACCCGGGTAGACACGCAGTATTTT. Translated, it gives CASSQETRVDTQYF. This chain connects TRBV4-1 to TRBJ2-3; D gene ambiguous. The V gene lost 0 bases and the J gene lost 9 bases, with 13 bases spanning the gap. This CDR3 has 14 amino acids. The germline gives CDR1 MGHRA, CDR2 YSYEKL.

This clonotype was observed a few times. The genes are TRBV6-1 and TRBJ1-2; tentative D call: TRBD1 (6 bases). The CDR3 has 13 amino acids. Germline values: CDR1 MNHNS, CDR2 SASEGT. With 6 bases removed from V and 4 bases from J, the gap between germline ends came to 12 bases. The DNA of the CDR3 is TGTGCCAGCAGCTCACAGGGTGGCTATGGCTACACCTTC. It is translated as CASSSQGGYGYTF.

The rearrangement joins TRBV6-5 to TRBJ2-3, with D possibly TRBD1 on 6 matching bases. Germline-derived CDR1 and CDR2 are MNHEY and SVGAGI. This CDR3 spans 17 amino acids. Trimming took off 0 bases at V and 0 bases at J, with 13 bases between the two ends. DNA for the CDR3: TGTGCCAGCAGTTACTCGAAAGAGAGGGGGAGCACAGATACGCAGTATTTT. Residues: CASSYSKERGSTDTQYF.

The chain employs TRBV7-9 and TRBJ2-7; TRBD1 aligns across 7 bases. CDR3 size: 14 residues. V shed 5 bases and J 6 bases; nucleotides not matched to a gene: 10. Germline CDR1 is SEHNR and CDR2 is FQNEAQ (reference sequence). The CDR3 region is CASSPTGTLSEQYF. The CDR3, as DNA: TGTGCCAGCAGCCCGACAGGGACGCTCAGCGAGCAGTACTTC.

A word on this clonotype: One end of the junction fails to match germline, which may point to a read error. V usage is TRBV29-1 and J usage is TRBJ2-1, with D perhaps TRBD2 (6 bases). Germline V gene lookup returns CDR1 SQVTM and CDR2 ANQGSEA. The length of the CDR3 is 13 residues. The CDR3 spells CSVEWLARNDQFF. In DNA, the CDR3 is TGCAGCGTTGAATGGCTAGCGAGGAATGACCAGTTCTTC.